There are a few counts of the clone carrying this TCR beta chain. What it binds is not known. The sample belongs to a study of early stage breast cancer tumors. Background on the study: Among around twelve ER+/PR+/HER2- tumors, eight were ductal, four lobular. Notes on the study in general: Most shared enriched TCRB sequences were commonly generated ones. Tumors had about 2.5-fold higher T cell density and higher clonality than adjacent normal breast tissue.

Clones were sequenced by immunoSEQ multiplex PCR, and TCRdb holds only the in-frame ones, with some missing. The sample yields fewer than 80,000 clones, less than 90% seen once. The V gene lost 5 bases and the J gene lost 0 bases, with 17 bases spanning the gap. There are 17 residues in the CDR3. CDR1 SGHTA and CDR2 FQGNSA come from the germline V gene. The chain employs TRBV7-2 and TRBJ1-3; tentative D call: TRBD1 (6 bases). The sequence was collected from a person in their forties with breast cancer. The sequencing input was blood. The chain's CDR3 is CASSLQGPASSGNTIYF. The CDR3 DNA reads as TGTGCCAGCAGCCTACAGGGACCAGCCTCCTCTGGAAACACCATATATTTT. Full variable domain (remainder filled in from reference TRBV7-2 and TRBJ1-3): GAGVSQSPSNKVTEKGKDVELRCDPISGHTALYWYRQSLGQGLEFLIYFQGNSAPDKSGLPSDRFSAERTGGSVSTLTIQRTQQEDSAVYLCASSLQGPASSGNTIYFGEGSWLTVV.